This entry lists 21 T cell receptor beta chains sequenced from one sample in a study of cytomegalovirus exposure and HLA in healthy donors. The primer mix had 60 Vbeta and 13 Jbeta primers. Data came from immunoSEQ multiplex PCR; TCRdb stores just in-frame clones and leaves some out. This sample has about 130,000 clones, with just under 75% found just once. What was sequenced was PBMCs. The receptors were sampled from a man aged 55 to 70 in good health and CMV-seropositive.

The chain employs TRBV2 and TRBJ1-2; 8 bases align to TRBD1. V was pared by 6 bases and J by 4 bases, with 10 bases of the junction left unmatched. Germline V gene sequence: CDR1 SNHLY, CDR2 FYNNEI. The CDR3 sequence is 15 residues long. In DNA, the CDR3 is TGTGCCAGCAGGAGGGCTGGACAGGGAGCCTATGGCTACACCTTC. This translates into CASRRAGQGAYGYTF.

The chain has TRBV5-1 and TRBJ2-2; TRBD2 is a possible D gene (6 bases). The CDR3 runs to 15 residues. CDR1 and CDR2 from the germline V gene are SGHRS and YFSETQ. The germline V and J ends were trimmed by 3 bases and 6 bases, with 15 bases remaining between them. This CDR3 is CASSSTGTSPGELFF. The CDR3 region has the DNA TGCGCCAGCAGCTCAACCGGGACTTCACCCGGGGAGCTGTTTTTT.

This clone came up once. The genes are TRBV7-6 and TRBJ2-5; TRBD1 aligns across 9 bases. The J call may be mistaken, given a closer DNA end match to TRBJ2-7. Germline CDR1 is SGHVS and CDR2 is FNYEAQ. CDR3 length: 15 amino acids. CDR3 protein: CASSFPGQGFNEQYF. The CDR3 coding sequence is TGTGCCAGCAGCTTCCCGGGACAGGGTTTCAACGAGCAGTACTTC.

The CDR3 DNA sequence: TGTGCCAGCTCACAGGGGACAGGGCTTTCCTACGAGCAGTACTTC. Its translation is CASSQGTGLSYEQYF. The rearrangement joins TRBV18 to TRBJ2-7, with 9 nucleotides matching TRBD1. J lost 1 base, V lost 4 bases, and 5 bases had no gene match. Germline V lookup: CDR1 KGHSH, CDR2 LQKENI. This CDR3 has 15 amino acids.

V and J are TRBV5-6 and TRBJ1-6; 9 nucleotides line up with TRBD1. This CDR3 spans 15 amino acids. The junction had 9 bases not matched to a gene; V was cut back by 7 bases and J by 7 bases. CDR1 and CDR2 from the germline V gene are SGHDT and YYEEEE. CDR3 sequence reads: CASATGGGGNSPLHF. CDR3 nucleotides: TGTGCCAGCGCCACAGGGGGCGGAGGGAATTCACCCCTCCACTTT.

The V gene is TRBV6-6, the J gene TRBJ1-1, with D perhaps TRBD1 (6 bases). Trimming pared 5 bases from V and 4 bases from J, leaving 11 bases between. The CDR3 loop spans 13 amino acids. CDR1 is MNHNY and CDR2 is SVGAGI in the germline V gene (reference sequence). CDR3 amino acids: CASSVTGPTEAFF. CDR3 sequence (DNA): TGTGCCAGCAGTGTTACAGGGCCCACTGAAGCTTTCTTT.

The rearrangement links TRBV7-8 to TRBJ1-1, with unresolved D. V shed 5 bases and J shed 3 bases, with 16 bases lying between them. The CDR3 is made up of 15 amino acids. Germline V CDR1 and CDR2: SGHVS, FQNEAQ. The CDR3 DNA sequence: TGTGCCAGCAGCCTCCGACGGGGAAGGTACACTGAAGCTTTCTTT. It specifies CASSLRRGRYTEAFF.

J is TRBJ2-7 and V is TRBV6-6; TRBD2 matches at 8 bases. This CDR3 has 14 amino acids. J gave up 0 bases and V 8 bases, and 6 bases lay outside the gene matches. From germline, CDR1 is MNHNY and CDR2 SVGAGI (reference sequence). This CDR3 reads CASQLAAVSYEQYF. The CDR3 DNA sequence: TGTGCCAGCCAACTAGCGGCTGTCTCCTACGAGCAGTACTTC.

V usage is TRBV28 and J usage is TRBJ2-1, with D possibly TRBD1 on 6 matching bases. The CDR3 has 14 residues. V was shortened by 5 bases and J by 4 bases, with 12 bases between the two germline ends. Germline assignment: CDR1 MDHEN and CDR2 SYDVKM. The chain's CDR3 is CASSPLGQYNEQFF. In DNA, the CDR3 is TGTGCCAGCAGTCCCCTCGGACAGTACAATGAGCAGTTCTTC.

The V and J genes are TRBV6-5 and TRBJ1-1; D uncertain. The CDR3 sequence is 14 residues long. With 2 bases removed from V and 6 bases from J, the gap between germline ends came to 13 bases. Germline loops: CDR1 MNHEY, CDR2 SVGAGI. The CDR3 region has the DNA TGTGCCAGCAGTTACCCCATGACGGGAGCTGAAGCTTTCTTT. Its protein is CASSYPMTGAEAFF.

This chain joins TRBV4-2 and TRBJ2-2; TRBD1 is a possible D gene (6 bases). The V and J ends lost 0 bases and 6 bases respectively, with 20 bases between them. This CDR3 is built from 18 residues. Germline assignment: CDR1 LGHNA and CDR2 YNFKEQ. DNA for the CDR3: TGTGCCAGCAGCCAAGATCTGAGGGCAGGGGTCCAGGCCGGGGAGCTGTTTTTT. Translating gives CASSQDLRAGVQAGELFF.

This clone has a single count. The chain uses TRBV10-3 and TRBJ1-1; D unresolved. Trimming pared 4 bases from V and 5 bases from J, leaving 11 bases between. The germline V gene encodes CDR1 ENHRY and CDR2 SYGVKD. This CDR3 is built from 13 residues. The CDR3 sequence is CAISVGEETEAFF. The CDR3 DNA follows: TGTGCCATCAGTGTCGGGGAGGAGACTGAAGCTTTCTTT.

The CDR3 reads CASSQPLSTLRNQPQHF. DNA for the CDR3: TGCGCCAGCAGCCAACCCCTAAGCACCCTTCGCAATCAGCCCCAGCATTTT. V is TRBV4-1 and J is TRBJ1-5; D is ambiguous. The CDR3 contains 17 residues. Germline V lookup: CDR1 MGHRA, CDR2 YSYEKL. V was trimmed by 2 bases and J by 2 bases, leaving 16 bases between them.

The chain couples TRBV2 to TRBJ2-3; 13 bases line up with TRBD2. The V segment lost 8 bases and the J segment 6 bases; nucleotides outside the gene matches: 5. Germline V CDR1 and CDR2: SNHLY, FYNNEI. There are 14 residues in the CDR3. For the CDR3, the DNA is TGTGCCAGCCAAGGGGGACTAGCGGGGGATACGCAGTATTTT. It is translated as CASQGGLAGDTQYF.

This clone has a handful of counts. This chain joins TRBV2 and TRBJ1-2; D not resolved. The germline V gene has CDR1 SNHLY and CDR2 FYNNEI. V was clipped by 3 bases and J by 0 bases, with 11 bases between them. The CDR3 runs 15 residues. The CDR3 region has the DNA TGTGCCAGCAGTGATCGAGGTATAGCTAACTATGGCTACACCTTC. It yields the protein CASSDRGIANYGYTF.

This clone was detected once. The chain has TRBV18 and TRBJ2-7; D gene uncertain. This CDR3 has 15 residues. CDR1 and CDR2 (germline): KGHSH, LQKENI. Trimming cost V 1 base and J 3 bases, with 13 bases left between them. The chain's CDR3 is CASSPRVARDYEQYF. The CDR3 DNA sequence: TGTGCCAGCTCACCACGAGTCGCTCGAGACTACGAGCAGTACTTC.

As for this clone: The junction departs from the called germline gene at one end, perhaps through a read error. This chain uses TRBV28 with TRBJ2-1; weak D call: TRBD1 (5 bases). The CDR3 extends over 15 amino acids. Germline V lookup: CDR1 MDHEN, CDR2 SYDVKM. The CDR3 DNA is TGTGCCACCAGTTCTGGCAGGGCCCCCTACAATGAGCAGTTCTTC. Translation gives CATSSGRAPYNEQFF. The complete variable domain, with remaining parts taken from reference TRBV28 and TRBJ2-1, reads DVKVTQSSRYLVKRTGEKVFLECVQDMDHENMFWYRQDPGLGLRLIYFSYDVKMKEKGDIPEGYSVSREKKERFSLILESASTNQTSMYLCATSSGRAPYNEQFFGPGTRLTVL.

The chain is built from TRBV10-3 and TRBJ1-6, with 8 bases lining up with TRBD1. Germline assignment: CDR1 ENHRY and CDR2 SYGVKD. V shed 8 bases and J 5 bases; nucleotides not matched to a gene: 5. The CDR3 consists of 14 residues. CDR3: CAIWTGIHNSPLHF. The DNA of the CDR3 is TGTGCCATCTGGACAGGGATACATAATTCACCCCTCCACTTT.

This chain links TRBV15 with TRBJ1-1; tentatively, D is TRBD1 (6 bases). The V end lost 3 bases, the J end lost 4 bases, and 12 bases lay between the germline ends. Germline V CDR1 and CDR2: LNHNV, YYDKDF (reference sequence). This CDR3 has 14 residues. CDR3 residues: CATSREQGVTEAFF. The CDR3 bases are TGTGCCACCAGCAGGGAACAGGGTGTCACTGAAGCTTTCTTT.

The rearrangement uses TRBV6-1 and TRBJ2-7; weak D call: TRBD1 (5 bases). This CDR3 has 14 residues. V was clipped by 3 bases and J by 0 bases, with 9 bases between them. Germline CDR1 is MNHNS and CDR2 is SASEGT. CDR3 coding DNA: TGTGCCAGCAGTGATTACAGGTACTCCTACGAGCAGTACTTC. Translating gives CASSDYRYSYEQYF.

This clone was found a few times. The chain is built from TRBV27 and TRBJ2-1; D may be TRBD1 (6 bases). Trimming took off 5 bases at V and 5 bases at J, with 10 bases between the two ends. Germline assignment: CDR1 MNHEY and CDR2 SMNVEV (reference sequence). This CDR3 is 13 amino acids long. The CDR3 nucleotides read TGTGCCAGCAGTCACAGGGACCACAATGAGCAGTTCTTC. Translated, it gives CASSHRDHNEQFF.